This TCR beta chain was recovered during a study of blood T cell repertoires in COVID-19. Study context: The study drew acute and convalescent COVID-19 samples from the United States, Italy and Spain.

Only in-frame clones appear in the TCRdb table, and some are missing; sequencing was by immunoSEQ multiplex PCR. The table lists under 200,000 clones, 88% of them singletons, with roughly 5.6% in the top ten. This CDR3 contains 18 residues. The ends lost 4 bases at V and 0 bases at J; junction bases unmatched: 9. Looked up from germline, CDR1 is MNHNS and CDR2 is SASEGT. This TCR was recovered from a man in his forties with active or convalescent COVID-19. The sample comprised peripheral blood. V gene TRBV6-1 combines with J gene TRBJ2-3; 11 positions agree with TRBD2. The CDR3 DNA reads TGTGCCAGCAGTGGGAGGCTAGCGGGGGGATGGAGCACAGATACGCAGTATTTT. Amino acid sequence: CASSGRLAGGWSTDTQYF.